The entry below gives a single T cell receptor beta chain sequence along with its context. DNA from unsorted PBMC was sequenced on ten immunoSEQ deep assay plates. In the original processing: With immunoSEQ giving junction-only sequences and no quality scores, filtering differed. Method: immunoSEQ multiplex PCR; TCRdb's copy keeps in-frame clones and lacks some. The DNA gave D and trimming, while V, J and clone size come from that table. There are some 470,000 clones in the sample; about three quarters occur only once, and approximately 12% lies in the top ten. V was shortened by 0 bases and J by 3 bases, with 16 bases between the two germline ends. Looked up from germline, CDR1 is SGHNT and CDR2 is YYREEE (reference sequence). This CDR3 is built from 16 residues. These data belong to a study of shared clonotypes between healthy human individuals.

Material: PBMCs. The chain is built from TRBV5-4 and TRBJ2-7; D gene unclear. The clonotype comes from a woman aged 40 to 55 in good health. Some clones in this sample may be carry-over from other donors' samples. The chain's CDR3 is CASSLGIAPSGYEQYF. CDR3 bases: TGTGCCAGCAGCTTGGGGATTGCGCCGTCGGGCTACGAGCAGTACTTC.